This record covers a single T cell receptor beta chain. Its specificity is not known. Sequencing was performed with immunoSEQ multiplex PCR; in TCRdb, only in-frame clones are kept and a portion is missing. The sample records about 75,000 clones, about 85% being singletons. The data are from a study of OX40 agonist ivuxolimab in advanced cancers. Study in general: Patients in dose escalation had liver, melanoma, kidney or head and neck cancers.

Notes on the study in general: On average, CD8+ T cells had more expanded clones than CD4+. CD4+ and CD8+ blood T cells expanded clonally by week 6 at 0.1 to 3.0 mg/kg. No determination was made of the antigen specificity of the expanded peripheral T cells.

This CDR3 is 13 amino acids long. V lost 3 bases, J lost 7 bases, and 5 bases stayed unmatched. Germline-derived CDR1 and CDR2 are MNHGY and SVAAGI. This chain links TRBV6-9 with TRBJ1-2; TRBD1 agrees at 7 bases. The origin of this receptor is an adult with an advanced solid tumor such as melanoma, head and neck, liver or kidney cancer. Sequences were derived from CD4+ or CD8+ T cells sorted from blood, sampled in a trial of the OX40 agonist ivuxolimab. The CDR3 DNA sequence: TGTGCCAGCAGTTACGACAGGGACGGTGGCTACACCTTC. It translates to CASSYDRDGGYTF.